This section outlines one T cell receptor (beta chain) sequence together with its context. Its target antigen remains unknown. Base quality data are lacking; no much larger clone is found one base away. Participants in the prospective study were enrolled through a virtual design, were aged about 18 to 89 years, and lived in roughly 24 United States geographic areas. In the prospective study, cohorts were assigned on the basis of participant-reported clinical history obtained from a screening survey and a study questionnaire. In the prospective study, whole blood, serum and a nasopharyngeal or oropharyngeal swab were collected from each participant by mobile phlebotomists. Prospective study participants could optionally give additional blood draws and questionnaires over an approximately two-month period. Prospective study blood samples were shipped either frozen or at room temperature before DNA extraction.

TCRbeta CDR3 regions were amplified from genomic DNA by means of the immunoSEQ Assay, a bias-controlled multiplex PCR. In the source study's methods: Nucleated cell counts per sample were estimated from amplification of reference gene primers within the assay. To quantify the absolute abundance of each unique TCRbeta CDR3 rearrangement, sequence reads were collapsed and filtered. For each sample, productive Simpson clonality was calculated by taking the square root of Simpson's diversity index across productive rearrangements. Not all clones reach the TCRdb copy of this immuneACCESS table, which keeps in-frame sequences only. Checked studies attribute under half of the gap to unresolved V genes and leave the rest unexplained. V, J and clone size are taken as reported in that table, and D and trimming were inferred from the DNA itself. The sample table lists 250,000 to 300,000 clones, about 89% of them with a count of one. The ten largest clones capture roughly 1.2% of the sample.

V trim: 4 bases; J trim: 4 bases; unmatched bases: 8. Reading the germline V gene gives CDR1 SGHAT and CDR2 FQNNGV. The CDR3 contains 16 residues, cysteine and phenylalanine counted. Only the CDR3 DNA stays, 48 bases, in frame from base 1. The sample belongs to a study of blood T cell repertoires in COVID-19 (dated by TCRdb to between 2020 and 2021). Context from the whole study: Samples covering the acute and convalescent phases of COVID-19 were provided by collaborators in the United States, Italy and Spain. The material from the prospective study consisted of cDNA or gDNA derived from T cells, B-cell-depleted T cells, or PBMCs. Subjects who had been exposed to COVID-19, were actively infected with it, or had recovered from it provided the deeply sampled blood TCRbeta repertoires that made up the dataset. The repertoires were made available in a free public database intended to serve as a resource for research on the immune response to SARS-CoV-2. Samples came from the ongoing ImmuneRACE study (first 160 participants) plus 1,254 subjects from 6 global collaborators. The sample metadata nearly always contained a de-identified subject ID, COVID-19 status, age in years and sex. HLA class I and class II types, where available, came from metadata supplied by the sample provider rather than from assay-based typing.

Points the paper makes about the study in general: The amount of clinical and demographic metadata varied by source and participant and was provided uncurated.

The chain couples TRBV11-2 to TRBJ2-7; 12 middle bases align to TRBD2. The source material was PBMCs or T cells enriched from blood (not recorded which). The receptor was derived from a human donor in a cohort exposed to, infected with or recovered from COVID-19 (not recorded which). The donor label of this sample is uncertain. The DNA is TGTGCCAGCAGCTCCTCTAGCGGGGGGGCCCTGTACGAGCAGTACTTC. Its protein reads: CASSSSSGGALYEQYF.